Given below is one TCR beta chain in context. This entry belongs to a study of blood T cell repertoires in COVID-19. Looking at the study overall: From the United States, Italy and Spain came samples of acute and convalescent COVID-19. The cDNA or gDNA used as material had been derived from T cells, B-cell-depleted T cells, or PBMCs.

The assay was immunoSEQ multiplex PCR, and TCRdb's table has in-frame clones only and misses some. The sample contains about 85,000 clones, around 88% of which appear only once. After removal of 0 bases from V and 4 bases from J, the junction contained 5 bases not matched to a gene. The CDR3 loop spans 16 amino acids. CDR1 and CDR2 from the germline V gene are SEHNR and FQNEAQ (reference sequence). This receptor was taken from an elderly woman with acute or convalescent COVID-19. V usage is TRBV7-9 and J usage is TRBJ2-1, with 8 positions matching TRBD1. Sequenced sample: peripheral blood. Written as DNA, the CDR3 is TGTGCCAGCAGCTTAGCGTCAGGGGGCACGTACAATGAGCAGTTCTTC. Translated, it gives CASSLASGGTYNEQFF.